This entry lists 2 T cell receptor beta chains sequenced from one sample in a study of blood T cell repertoires in COVID-19. Generated by immunoSEQ multiplex PCR, the TCRdb table keeps only in-frame clones and is missing some. The sample carries fewer than 120,000 clones, 76% recorded once. The sample comprised peripheral blood. These TCRs come from a woman older than 75 with acute or convalescent COVID-19.

This sequence joins TRBV6-6 and TRBJ2-3; the D gene is possibly TRBD2 (7 bases). Per the germline V gene, CDR1 is MNHNY and CDR2 is SVGAGI (reference sequence). The CDR3 covers 14 residues. V lost 6 bases to trimming and J lost 3 bases, with 13 bases between them. DNA for the CDR3: TGTGCCAGCAGGGCGGGGGCTGGGACAGATACGCAGTATTTT. It specifies CASRAGAGTDTQYF.

This clone occurred many times. The J gene is TRBJ2-2, the V gene TRBV10-2, with D possibly TRBD1 on 6 matching bases. CDR1 WSHSY and CDR2 SAAADI come from the germline V gene. Trimming took 3 bases from V and 4 from J, leaving 12 bases between them. The CDR3 is 15 amino acids. As DNA, the CDR3 is TGCGCCAGCAGTGACACCCCCAGGGGCACCGGGGAGCTGTTTTTT. Its translation: CASSDTPRGTGELFF.